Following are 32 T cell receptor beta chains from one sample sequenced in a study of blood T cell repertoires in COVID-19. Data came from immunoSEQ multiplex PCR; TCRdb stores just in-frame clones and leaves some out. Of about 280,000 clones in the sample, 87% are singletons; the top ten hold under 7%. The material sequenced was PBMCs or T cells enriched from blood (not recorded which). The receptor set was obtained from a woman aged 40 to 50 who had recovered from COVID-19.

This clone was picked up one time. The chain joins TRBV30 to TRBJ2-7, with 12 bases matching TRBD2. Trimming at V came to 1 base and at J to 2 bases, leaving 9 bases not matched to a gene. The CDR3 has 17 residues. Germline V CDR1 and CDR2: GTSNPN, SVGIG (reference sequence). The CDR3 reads CAWSGEGLAGVAYEQYF. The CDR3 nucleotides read TGTGCCTGGAGTGGAGAGGGACTAGCGGGCGTAGCCTACGAGCAGTACTTC.

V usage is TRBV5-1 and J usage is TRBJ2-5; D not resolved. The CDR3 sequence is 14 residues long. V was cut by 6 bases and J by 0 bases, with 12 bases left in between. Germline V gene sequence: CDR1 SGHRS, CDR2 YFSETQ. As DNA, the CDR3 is TGCGCCAGCACGGAACAGCCATACCAAGAGACCCAGTACTTC. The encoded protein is CASTEQPYQETQYF.

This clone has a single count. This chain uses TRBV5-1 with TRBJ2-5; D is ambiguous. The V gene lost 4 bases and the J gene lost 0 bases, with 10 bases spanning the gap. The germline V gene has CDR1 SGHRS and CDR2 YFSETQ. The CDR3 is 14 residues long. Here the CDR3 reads CASSRSGYQETQYF. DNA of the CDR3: TGCGCCAGCAGCCGTTCAGGCTACCAAGAGACCCAGTACTTC.

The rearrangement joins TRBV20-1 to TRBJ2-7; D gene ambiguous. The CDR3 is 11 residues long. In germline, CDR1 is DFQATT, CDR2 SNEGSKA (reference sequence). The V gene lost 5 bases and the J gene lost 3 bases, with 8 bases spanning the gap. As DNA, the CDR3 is TGCAGTGCTGCCCTAATCTACGAGCAGTACTTC. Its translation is CSAALIYEQYF.

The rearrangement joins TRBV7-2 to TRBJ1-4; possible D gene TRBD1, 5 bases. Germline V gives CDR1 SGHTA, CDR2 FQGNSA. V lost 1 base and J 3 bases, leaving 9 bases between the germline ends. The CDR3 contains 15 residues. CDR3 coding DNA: TGTGCCAGCAGCTTAGTGGGGGGTGCTAATGAAAAACTGTTTTTT. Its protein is CASSLVGGANEKLFF.

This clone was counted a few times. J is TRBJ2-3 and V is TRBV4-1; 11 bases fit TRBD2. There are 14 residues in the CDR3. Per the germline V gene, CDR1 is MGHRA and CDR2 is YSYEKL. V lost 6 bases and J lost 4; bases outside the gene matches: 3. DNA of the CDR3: TGCGCCAGCAGACTAGCGGGAGTTGCAGATACGCAGTATTTT. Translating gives CASRLAGVADTQYF.

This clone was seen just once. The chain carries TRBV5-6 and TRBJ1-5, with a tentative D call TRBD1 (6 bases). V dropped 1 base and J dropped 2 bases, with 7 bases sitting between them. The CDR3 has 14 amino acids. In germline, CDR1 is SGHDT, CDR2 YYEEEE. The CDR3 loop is CASSLTGRNQPQHF. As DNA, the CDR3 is TGTGCCAGCAGCTTGACAGGGCGCAATCAGCCCCAGCATTTT. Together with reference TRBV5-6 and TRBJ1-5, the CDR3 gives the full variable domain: DAGVTQSPTHLIKTRGQQVTLRCSPKSGHDTVSWYQQALGQGPQFIFQYYEEEERQRGNFPDRFSGHQFPNYSSELNVNALLLGDSALYLCASSLTGRNQPQHFGDGTRLSIL.

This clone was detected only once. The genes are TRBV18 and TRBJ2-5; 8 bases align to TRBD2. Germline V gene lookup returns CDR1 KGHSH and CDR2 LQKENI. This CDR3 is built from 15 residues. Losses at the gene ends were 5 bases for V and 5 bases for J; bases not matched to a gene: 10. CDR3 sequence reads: CASSSQAGDRETQYF. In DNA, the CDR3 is TGTGCCAGCTCATCCCAAGCGGGAGATAGGGAGACCCAGTACTTC.

This CDR3 reads CSASQGPLSNQPQHF. The CDR3 DNA reads TGCAGTGCTAGTCAGGGTCCCCTTAGCAATCAGCCCCAGCATTTT. V gene TRBV20-1 combines with J gene TRBJ1-5, with TRBD1 as a possible D gene (5 bases). Trimming shortened V by 3 bases and J by 0 bases, and 12 bases separated the two germline ends. This CDR3 comprises 15 residues. CDR1 is DFQATT, CDR2 SNEGSKA, per germline (reference sequence).

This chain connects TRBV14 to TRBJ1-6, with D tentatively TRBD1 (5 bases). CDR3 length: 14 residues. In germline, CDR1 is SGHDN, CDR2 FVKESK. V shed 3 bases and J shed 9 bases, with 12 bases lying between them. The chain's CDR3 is CASSHQRQPSPLHF. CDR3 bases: TGTGCCAGCAGCCACCAAAGACAGCCTTCACCCCTCCACTTT.

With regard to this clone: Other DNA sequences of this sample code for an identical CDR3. In nucleotides, the CDR3 is TGTGCCAGCAGCTTAGTGCGGGAGAGCACAGATACGCAGTATTTT. It is translated as CASSLVRESTDTQYF. The chain combines TRBV7-2 with TRBJ2-3, with 7 bases that match TRBD2. V shed 1 base, J shed 0 bases, and the junction held 1 base outside the gene matches. The CDR3 loop spans 15 amino acids. Per germline, CDR1 SGHTA and CDR2 FQGNSA.

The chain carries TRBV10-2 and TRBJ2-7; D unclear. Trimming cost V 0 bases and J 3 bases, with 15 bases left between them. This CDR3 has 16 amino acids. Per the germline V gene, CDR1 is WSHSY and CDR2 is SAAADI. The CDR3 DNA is TGCGCCAGCAGTGAGTCGGAAGCCAGATCGGGCTACGAGCAGTACTTC. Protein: CASSESEARSGYEQYF.

CDR3 coding DNA: TGTGCCAGCAGCCCAAGGGAACGGGAGGGGGGGTTCTTC. As protein: CASSPREREGGFF. J is TRBJ2-1 and V is TRBV12-3 or TRBV12-4; TRBD2 matches at 8 bases. This CDR3 comprises 13 residues. Losses at the gene ends were 6 bases for V and 15 bases for J; bases not matched to a gene: 13.

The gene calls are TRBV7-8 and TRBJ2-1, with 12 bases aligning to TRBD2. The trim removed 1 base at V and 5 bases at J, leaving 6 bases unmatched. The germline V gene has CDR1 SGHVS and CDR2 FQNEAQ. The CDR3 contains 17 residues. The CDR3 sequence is CASSLVYSSGRDNEQFF. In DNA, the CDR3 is TGTGCCAGCAGCTTAGTTTATTCTAGCGGGAGGGACAATGAGCAGTTCTTC.

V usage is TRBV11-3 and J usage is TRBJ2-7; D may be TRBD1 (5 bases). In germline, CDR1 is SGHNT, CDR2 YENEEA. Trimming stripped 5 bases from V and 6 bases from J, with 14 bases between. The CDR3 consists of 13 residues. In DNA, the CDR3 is TGTGCCAGCAGCCCCCAAGGGGCGAGCGAGCAGTACTTC. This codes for CASSPQGASEQYF.

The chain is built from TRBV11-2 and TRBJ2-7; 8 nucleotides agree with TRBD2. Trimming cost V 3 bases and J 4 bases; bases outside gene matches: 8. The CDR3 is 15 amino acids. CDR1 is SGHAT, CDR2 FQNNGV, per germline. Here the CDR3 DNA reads TGTGCCAGCAGCTTGGGGGGAGCGGGAGTGTACGAGCAGTACTTC. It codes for CASSLGGAGVYEQYF.

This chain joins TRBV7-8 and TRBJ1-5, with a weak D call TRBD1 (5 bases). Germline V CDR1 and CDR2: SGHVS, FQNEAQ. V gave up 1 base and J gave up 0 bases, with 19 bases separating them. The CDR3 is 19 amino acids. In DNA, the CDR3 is TGTGCCAGCAGCTTAGTTCAGGGTATCAGTCTTTATAGCAATCAGCCCCAGCATTTT. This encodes CASSLVQGISLYSNQPQHF.

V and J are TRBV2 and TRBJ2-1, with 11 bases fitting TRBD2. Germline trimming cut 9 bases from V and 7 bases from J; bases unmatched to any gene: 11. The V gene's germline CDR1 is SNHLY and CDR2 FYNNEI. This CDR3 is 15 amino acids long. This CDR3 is CASSPLAGVGNEQFF. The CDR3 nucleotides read TGTGCCAGTTCCCCACTAGCGGGAGTAGGGAATGAGCAGTTCTTC.

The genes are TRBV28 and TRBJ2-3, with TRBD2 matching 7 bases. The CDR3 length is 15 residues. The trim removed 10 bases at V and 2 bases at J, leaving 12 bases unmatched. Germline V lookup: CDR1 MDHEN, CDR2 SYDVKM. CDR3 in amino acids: CAILPSSGITDTQYF. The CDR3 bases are TGTGCCATCCTTCCCTCAAGCGGGATCACAGATACGCAGTATTTT.

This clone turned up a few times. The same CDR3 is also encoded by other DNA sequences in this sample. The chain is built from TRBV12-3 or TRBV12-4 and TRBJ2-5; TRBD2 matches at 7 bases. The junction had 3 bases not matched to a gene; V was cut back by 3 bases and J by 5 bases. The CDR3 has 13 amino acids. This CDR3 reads CASSFGGEETQYF. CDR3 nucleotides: TGTGCCAGCAGTTTTGGGGGGGAGGAGACCCAGTACTTC.

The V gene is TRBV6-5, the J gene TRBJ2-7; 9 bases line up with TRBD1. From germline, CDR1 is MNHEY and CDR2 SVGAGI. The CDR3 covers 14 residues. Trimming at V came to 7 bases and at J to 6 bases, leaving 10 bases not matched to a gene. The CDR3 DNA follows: TGTGCCAGCACCTATATCGGGGACAGGGCCGAGCAGTACTTC. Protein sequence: CASTYIGDRAEQYF.

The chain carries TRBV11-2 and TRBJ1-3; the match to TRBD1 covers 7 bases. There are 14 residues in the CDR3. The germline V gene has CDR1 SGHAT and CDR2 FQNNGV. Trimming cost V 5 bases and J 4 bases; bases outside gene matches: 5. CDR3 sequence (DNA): TGTGCCAGCAGCCCGACAGGGTTGGGAAACACCATATATTTT. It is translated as CASSPTGLGNTIYF.

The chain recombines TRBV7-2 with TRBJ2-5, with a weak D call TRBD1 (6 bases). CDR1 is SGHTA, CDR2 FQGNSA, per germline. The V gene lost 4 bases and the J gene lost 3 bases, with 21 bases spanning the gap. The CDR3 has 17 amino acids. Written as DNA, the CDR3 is TGTGCCAGCAGCTCGAGGGGGACGACAAGGCCCGAAGAGACCCAGTACTTC. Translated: CASSSRGTTRPEETQYF. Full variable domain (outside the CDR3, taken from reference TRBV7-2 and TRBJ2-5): GAGVSQSPSNKVTEKGKDVELRCDPISGHTALYWYRQSLGQGLEFLIYFQGNSAPDKSGLPSDRFSAERTGGSVSTLTIQRTQQEDSAVYLCASSSRGTTRPEETQYFGPGTRLLVL.

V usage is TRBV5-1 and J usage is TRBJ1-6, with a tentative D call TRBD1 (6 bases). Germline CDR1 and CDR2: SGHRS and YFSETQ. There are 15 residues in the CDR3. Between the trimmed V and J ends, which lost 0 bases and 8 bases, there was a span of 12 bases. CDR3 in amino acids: CASSLVQGGDSPLHF. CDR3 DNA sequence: TGCGCCAGCAGCTTGGTACAGGGTGGAGATTCACCCCTCCACTTT.

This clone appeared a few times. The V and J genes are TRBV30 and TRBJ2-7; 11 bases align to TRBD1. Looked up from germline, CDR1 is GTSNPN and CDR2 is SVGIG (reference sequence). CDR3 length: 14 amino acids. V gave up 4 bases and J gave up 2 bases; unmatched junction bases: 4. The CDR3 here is CAWTQGQGAYEQYF. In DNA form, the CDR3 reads TGTGCCTGGACGCAGGGACAGGGGGCCTACGAGCAGTACTTC.

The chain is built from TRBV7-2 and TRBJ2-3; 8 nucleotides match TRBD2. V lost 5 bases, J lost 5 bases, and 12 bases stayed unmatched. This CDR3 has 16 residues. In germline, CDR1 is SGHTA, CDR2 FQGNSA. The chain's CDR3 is CASSPHPREGGDTQYF. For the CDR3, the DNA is TGTGCCAGCAGCCCTCACCCCCGGGAGGGGGGAGATACGCAGTATTTT.

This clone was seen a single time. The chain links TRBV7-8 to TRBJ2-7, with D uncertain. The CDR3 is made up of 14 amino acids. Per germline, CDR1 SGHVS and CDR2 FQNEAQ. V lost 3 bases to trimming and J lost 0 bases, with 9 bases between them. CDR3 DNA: TGTGCCAGCAGCTTCTCGCGGAGCTCCTACGAGCAGTACTTC. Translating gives CASSFSRSSYEQYF.

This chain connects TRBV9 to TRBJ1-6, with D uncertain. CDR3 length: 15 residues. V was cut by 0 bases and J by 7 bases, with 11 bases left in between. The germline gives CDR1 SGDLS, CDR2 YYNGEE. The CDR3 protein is CASSVDVAGNSPLHF. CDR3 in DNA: TGTGCCAGCAGCGTAGACGTTGCGGGGAATTCACCCCTCCACTTT. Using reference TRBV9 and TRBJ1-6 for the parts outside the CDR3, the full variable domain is DSGVTQTPKHLITATGQRVTLRCSPRSGDLSVYWYQQSLDQGLQFLIQYYNGEERAKGNILERFSAQQFPDLHSELNLSSLELGDSALYFCASSVDVAGNSPLHFGNGTRLTVT.

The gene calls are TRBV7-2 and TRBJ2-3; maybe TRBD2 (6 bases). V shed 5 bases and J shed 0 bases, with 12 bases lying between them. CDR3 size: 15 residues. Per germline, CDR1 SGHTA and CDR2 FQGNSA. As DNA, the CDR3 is TGTGCCAGCAGCCCCCTAGCGATTAGCACAGATACGCAGTATTTT. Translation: CASSPLAISTDTQYF. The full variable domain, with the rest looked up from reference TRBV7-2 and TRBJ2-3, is GAGVSQSPSNKVTEKGKDVELRCDPISGHTALYWYRQSLGQGLEFLIYFQGNSAPDKSGLPSDRFSAERTGGSVSTLTIQRTQQEDSAVYLCASSPLAISTDTQYFGPGTRLTVL.

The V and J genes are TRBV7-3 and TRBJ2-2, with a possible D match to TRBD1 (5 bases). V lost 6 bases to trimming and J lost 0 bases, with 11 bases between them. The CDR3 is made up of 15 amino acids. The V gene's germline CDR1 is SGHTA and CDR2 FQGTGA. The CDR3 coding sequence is TGTGCCAGCAGACAGCAGGGAACGAACACCGGGGAGCTGTTTTTT. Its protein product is CASRQQGTNTGELFF.

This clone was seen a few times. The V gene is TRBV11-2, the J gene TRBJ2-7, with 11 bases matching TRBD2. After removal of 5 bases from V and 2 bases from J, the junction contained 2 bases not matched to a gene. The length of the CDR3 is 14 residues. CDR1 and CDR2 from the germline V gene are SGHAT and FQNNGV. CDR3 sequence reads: CASSGGLAAYEQYF. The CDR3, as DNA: TGTGCCAGCAGCGGGGGACTAGCGGCCTACGAGCAGTACTTC.

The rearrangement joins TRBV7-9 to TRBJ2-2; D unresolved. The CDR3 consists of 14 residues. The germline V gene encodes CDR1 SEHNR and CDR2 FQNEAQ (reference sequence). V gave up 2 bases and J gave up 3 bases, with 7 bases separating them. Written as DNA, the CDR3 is TGTGCCAGCAGCTTAAGAGTCTACACCGGGGAGCTGTTTTTT. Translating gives CASSLRVYTGELFF.